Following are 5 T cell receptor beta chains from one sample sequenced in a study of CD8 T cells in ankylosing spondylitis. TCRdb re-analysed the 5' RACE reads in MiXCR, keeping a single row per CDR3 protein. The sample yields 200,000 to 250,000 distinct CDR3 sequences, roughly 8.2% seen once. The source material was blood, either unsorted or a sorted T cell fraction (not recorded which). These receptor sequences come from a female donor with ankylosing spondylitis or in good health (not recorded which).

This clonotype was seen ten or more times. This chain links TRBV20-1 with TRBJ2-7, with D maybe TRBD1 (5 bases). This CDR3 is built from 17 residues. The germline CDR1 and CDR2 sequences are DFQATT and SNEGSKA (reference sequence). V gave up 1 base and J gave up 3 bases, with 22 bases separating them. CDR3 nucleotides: TGCAGTGCTAGAGCCCCCCCGCCGGCAGGGCATTACTACGAGCAGTACTTC. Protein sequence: CSARAPPPAGHYYEQYF.

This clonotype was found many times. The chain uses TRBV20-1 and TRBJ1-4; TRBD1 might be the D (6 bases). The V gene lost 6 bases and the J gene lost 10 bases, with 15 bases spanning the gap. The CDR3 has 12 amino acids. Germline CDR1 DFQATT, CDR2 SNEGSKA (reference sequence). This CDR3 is CSARGVRGKLFF. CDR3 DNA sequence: TGCAGTGCCAGGGGCGTTAGAGGAAAACTGTTTTTT.

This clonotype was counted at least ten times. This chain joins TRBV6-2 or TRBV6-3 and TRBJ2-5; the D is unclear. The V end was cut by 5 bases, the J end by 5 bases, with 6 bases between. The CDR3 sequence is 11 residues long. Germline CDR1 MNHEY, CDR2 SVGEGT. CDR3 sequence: CASSGFETQYF. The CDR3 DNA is TGTGCCAGCAGTGGCTTTGAGACCCAGTACTTC.

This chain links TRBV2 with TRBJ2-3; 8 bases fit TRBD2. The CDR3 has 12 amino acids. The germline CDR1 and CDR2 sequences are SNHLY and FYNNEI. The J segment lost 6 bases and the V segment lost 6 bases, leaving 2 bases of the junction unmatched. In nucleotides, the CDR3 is TGTGCCAGCAGCGGGGGGGTGGATACGCAGTATTTT. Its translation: CASSGGVDTQYF. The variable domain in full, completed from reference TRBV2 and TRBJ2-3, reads EPEVTQTPSHQVTQMGQEVILRCVPISNHLYFYWYRQILGQKVEFLVSFYNNEISEKSEIFDDQFSVERPDGSNFTLKIRSTKLEDSAMYFCASSGGVDTQYFGPGTRLTVL.

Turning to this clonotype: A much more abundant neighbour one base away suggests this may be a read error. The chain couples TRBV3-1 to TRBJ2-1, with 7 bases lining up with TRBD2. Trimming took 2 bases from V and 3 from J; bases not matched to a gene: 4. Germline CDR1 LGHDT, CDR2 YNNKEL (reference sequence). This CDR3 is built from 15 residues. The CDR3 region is CASSQRLAVYNEQFF. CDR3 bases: TGTGCCAGCAGCCAAAGGCTAGCGGTCTACAATGAGCAGTTCTTC.